The rows below give T cell receptor beta chains drawn from one sample of a study of patients and donors after allogeneic stem cell transplantation. TCRdb reanalysed the RT-PCR reads using MiXCR and keeps one entry per CDR3 protein. Of some 230,000 distinct CDR3 sequences in the sample, less than 15% were seen once. Sample: blood, either unsorted or a sorted T cell fraction (not recorded which). These receptors were collected from a human donor who was either an allogeneic HSCT recipient or a stem cell or donor lymphocyte infusion donor (not recorded which). It is not recorded whose cells these are; they may come from a transplant donor. CDR3s include the opening cysteine and the closing phenylalanine or tryptophan. D genes are given only for firm matches. Expanded clones get a size class; other rows say once, few or many, or leave the size out.

d_call clone_size j_call v_call cdr3_aa cdr3_nt
TRBD1 NA TRBJ1-2 TRBV2 CASSDGQGALNYGFTF TGTGCCAGCAGTGACGGGCAGGGGGCGCTTAACTATGGCTTCACCTTC
NA NA TRBJ2-7 TRBV6-1 CASRPTERGEQYF TGTGCCAGCAGGCCCACTGAGAGGGGCGAGCAGTACTTC
NA many TRBJ2-5 TRBV6-2/TRBV6-3 CASSRDAQETQYF TGTGCCAGCAGTCGGGACGCCCAAGAGACCCAGTACTTC
TRBD2 many TRBJ2-2 TRBV20-1 CSASRGSGRRTGELFF TGCAGTGCTAGTCGTGGGAGCGGGAGGAGGACCGGGGAGCTGTTTTTT
TRBD2 many TRBJ2-3 TRBV5-1 CASSLEVLAGGRIGYTDTQYF TGCGCCAGCAGCTTGGAGGTTCTAGCGGGGGGACGAATAGGATACACAGATACGCAGTATTTT
NA few TRBJ2-7 TRBV7-9 CASSLARSARGHEQYF TGTGCCAGCAGCTTAGCTCGGTCTGCCAGGGGCCACGAGCAGTACTTC
TRBD1 many TRBJ2-3 TRBV7-2 CASSLQGSTDTQYF TGTGCCAGCAGCCTACAGGGGAGCACAGATACGCAGTATTTT
TRBD1 NA TRBJ1-1 TRBV6-1 CASSRRDRGGTEAFF TGTGCCAGCAGTCGGCGGGACAGGGGGGGAACTGAAGCTTTCTTT
TRBD1 NA TRBJ2-7 TRBV18 CASSPSVTGGYEQYF TGTGCCAGCTCACCGTCCGTGACAGGGGGCTACGAGCAGTACTTC
TRBD1 NA TRBJ2-1 TRBV5-1 CASSSGQEDNEQFF TGCGCCAGCAGCTCTGGACAGGAGGACAATGAGCAGTTCTTC
NA NA TRBJ2-7 TRBV7-2 CASSLSGRYEQYF TGTGCCAGCAGCTTAAGCGGGCGCTACGAGCAGTACTTC
TRBD2 NA TRBJ2-6 TRBV3-1 CASSQVLAGAPGANVLTF TGTGCCAGCAGCCAAGTTTTAGCGGGAGCCCCTGGGGCCAACGTCCTGACTTTC
TRBD1 few TRBJ2-1 TRBV4-3 CASTRDRSIYNEQFF TGCGCCAGCACAAGGGACAGGTCTATCTACAATGAGCAGTTCTTC
TRBD2 NA TRBJ2-7 TRBV10-3 CAISEPGGREGREQYF TGTGCCATCAGCGAACCCGGCGGGCGGGAGGGCCGCGAGCAGTACTTC
TRBD2 many TRBJ2-5 TRBV9 CASSPSGGARETQYF TGTGCCAGCAGCCCTAGCGGGGGGGCTCGGGAGACCCAGTACTTC
TRBD2 NA TRBJ2-3 TRBV19 CASSWTSGRSDTQYF TGTGCCAGTAGTTGGACTAGCGGGAGATCCGATACGCAGTATTTT
TRBD2 NA TRBJ2-7 TRBV20-1 CSALAGFSYEQYF TGCAGTGCTTTAGCGGGGTTCTCCTACGAGCAGTACTTC
NA NA TRBJ2-7 TRBV14 CASSQGGTFTYEQYF TGTGCCAGCAGCCAAGGCGGGACTTTTACCTACGAGCAGTACTTC
NA few TRBJ1-4 TRBV5-5 CASSLSLGSNEKLFF TGTGCCAGCAGCTTGTCGTTGGGATCTAATGAAAAACTGTTTTTT
NA few TRBJ2-2 TRBV27 CASSRGVTNTGELFF TGTGCCAGCAGCCGTGGGGTTACGAACACCGGGGAGCTGTTTTTT
NA NA TRBJ2-3 TRBV7-8 CASSLVRVHTDTQYF TGTGCCAGCAGCTTAGTTAGGGTTCACACAGATACGCAGTATTTT
NA NA TRBJ2-7 TRBV24-1 CATSDYGDDEQYF TGTGCCACCAGTGATTACGGGGATGACGAGCAGTACTTC
NA few TRBJ2-6 TRBV11-2 CASSSIRSGANVLTF TGTGCCAGCAGCTCGATTAGGTCTGGGGCCAACGTCCTGACTTTC
NA NA TRBJ2-7 TRBV6-4 CASEEGPTYEQYF TGTGCCAGCGAAGAGGGGCCAACCTACGAGCAGTACTTC
NA few TRBJ2-5 TRBV7-2 CASSLFETQYF TGTGCCAGCAGCTTATTTGAGACCCAGTACTTC